The rows below give T cell receptor beta chains drawn from one sample of a study of vaccination and CD4 T cells after COVID-19. TCRdb called the PCR reads again in MiXCR, with one record for every CDR3 protein. Here the sample spans approximately 22,000 distinct CDR3 sequences, around 60% being singletons. Their cognate antigens are unknown. Sequenced here: CD4+ T cells from blood, cultured in vitro, sampled after SARS-CoV-2 vaccination. These receptor sequences come from a human donor who received a COVID-19 vaccine. The conserved cysteine and the conserved F or W are not part of the CDR3 here.

J gene,V gene,CDR3 protein
TRBJ2-3,TRBV19,ASSAATVANTQY
TRBJ1-2,TRBV15,ATSRRTRDSKHGYT
TRBJ2-3,TRBV5-1,ASSLGGQIWQADTQY
TRBJ2-5,TRBV7-9,ASSLYGRKGGETQY
TRBJ1-1,TRBV24-1,ATRGQGFTEAF
TRBJ1-2,TRBV6-1,ASSEEPGSTYGYT
TRBJ1-2,TRBV6-5,ASSYGNYGYT
TRBJ2-2,TRBV7-9,ASSWTGAVSGELF
TRBJ2-5,TRBV11-3,ASSPTTAQETQY
TRBJ2-7,TRBV2,ASSEYRGLTYEQY
TRBJ2-3,TRBV11-1,ASSLASWDLPY
TRBJ1-5,TRBV6-1,ASRSRSYSNQPQH
TRBJ2-5,TRBV29-1,SVAVQGETQY
TRBJ2-7,TRBV7-8,ASSLGTLREQY
TRBJ2-5,TRBV18,ASSPSGVETQY
TRBJ2-1,TRBV7-8,ASSLAPGAAVEQF
TRBJ1-1,TRBV20-1,SATDRGPLNTEAF
TRBJ2-5,TRBV7-9,ASSLAGGYQETQY
TRBJ1-2,TRBV29-1,SVGDGNYGYT
TRBJ2-1,TRBV29-1,SVEPTGYNEQF
TRBJ2-3,TRBV10-2,ASGPSGDTDTQY
TRBJ2-5,TRBV5-4,ASSLNFEGGQETQY
TRBJ2-5,TRBV7-6,ASSLAVGGSETQY
TRBJ1-2,TRBV24-1,ATSDPTAGGYT
TRBJ2-3,TRBV2,ASSEAALAGGRTDTQY
TRBJ2-7,TRBV5-1,ASSLGAAGNYEQY
TRBJ2-2,TRBV27,ASSLYGELF
TRBJ2-7,TRBV3-1,ASSQVPGHTYEQY
TRBJ1-1,TRBV7-2,AIDLVWQTMNTEAF
TRBJ1-6,TRBV20-1,SASRLNSPLH
TRBJ2-3,TRBV7-8,ASSRDSLSTDTQY
TRBJ2-1,TRBV6-2/TRBV6-3,ASSNRDHYNEQF